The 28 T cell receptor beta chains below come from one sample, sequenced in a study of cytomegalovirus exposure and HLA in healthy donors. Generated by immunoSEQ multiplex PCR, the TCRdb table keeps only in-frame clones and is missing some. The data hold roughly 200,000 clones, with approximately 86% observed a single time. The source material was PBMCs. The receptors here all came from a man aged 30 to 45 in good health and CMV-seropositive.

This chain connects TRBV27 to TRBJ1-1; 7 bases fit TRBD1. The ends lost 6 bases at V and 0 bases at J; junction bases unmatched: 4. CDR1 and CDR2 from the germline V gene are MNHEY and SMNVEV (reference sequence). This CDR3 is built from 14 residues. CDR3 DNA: TGTGCCAGCAGGGAGGGGACAGTGAACACTGAAGCTTTCTTT. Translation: CASREGTVNTEAFF.

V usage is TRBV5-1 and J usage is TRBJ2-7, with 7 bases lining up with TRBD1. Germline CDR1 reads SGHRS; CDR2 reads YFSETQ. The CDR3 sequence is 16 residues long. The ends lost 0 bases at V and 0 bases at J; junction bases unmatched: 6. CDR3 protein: CASSLGGTAISYEQYF. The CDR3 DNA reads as TGCGCCAGCAGCTTGGGGGGGACAGCGATCTCCTACGAGCAGTACTTC.

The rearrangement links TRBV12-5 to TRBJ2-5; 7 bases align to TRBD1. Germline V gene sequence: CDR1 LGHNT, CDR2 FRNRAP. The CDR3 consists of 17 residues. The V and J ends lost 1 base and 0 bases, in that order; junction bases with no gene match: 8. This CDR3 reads CASGLDDRAIYQETQYF. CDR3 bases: TGTGCTAGTGGTTTGGACGACAGGGCGATTTACCAAGAGACCCAGTACTTC.

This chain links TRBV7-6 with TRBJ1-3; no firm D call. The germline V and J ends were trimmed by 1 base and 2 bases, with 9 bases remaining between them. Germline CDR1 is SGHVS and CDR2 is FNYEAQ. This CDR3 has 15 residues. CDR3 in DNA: TGTGCCAGCAGCTTAGGAACGGGCACTGGAAACACCATATATTTT. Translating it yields CASSLGTGTGNTIYF.

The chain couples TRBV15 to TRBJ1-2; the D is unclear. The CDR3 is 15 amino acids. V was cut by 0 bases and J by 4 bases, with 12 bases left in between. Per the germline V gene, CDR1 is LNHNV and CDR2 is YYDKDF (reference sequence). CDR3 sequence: CATSRDRDRAYGYTF. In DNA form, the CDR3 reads TGTGCCACCAGCAGAGACCGAGACCGGGCCTATGGCTACACCTTC.

The CDR3 sequence is CASSFGLMNTEAFF. Here the CDR3 DNA reads TGTGCCAGCAGCTTCGGCCTCATGAACACTGAAGCTTTCTTT. V gene TRBV5-6 combines with J gene TRBJ1-1, with D hard to call. The CDR3 covers 14 residues. Germline CDR1 is SGHDT and CDR2 is YYEEEE. V was pared by 2 bases and J by 0 bases, with 8 bases between.

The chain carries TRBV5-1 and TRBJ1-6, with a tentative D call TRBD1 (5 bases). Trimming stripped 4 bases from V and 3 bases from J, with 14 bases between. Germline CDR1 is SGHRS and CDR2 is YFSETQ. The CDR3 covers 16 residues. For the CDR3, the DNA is TGCGCCAGCAGCCCTTTAAGACAGCTCTATAATTCACCCCTCCACTTT. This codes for CASSPLRQLYNSPLHF.

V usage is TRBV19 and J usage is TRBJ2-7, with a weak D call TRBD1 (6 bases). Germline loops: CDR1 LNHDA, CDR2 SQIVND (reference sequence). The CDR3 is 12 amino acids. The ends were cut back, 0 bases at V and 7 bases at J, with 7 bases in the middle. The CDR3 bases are TGTGCCAGTAGTATAGACAGGGGAGAGCAGTACTTC. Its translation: CASSIDRGEQYF. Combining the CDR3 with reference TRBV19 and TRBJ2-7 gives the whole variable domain DGGITQSPKYLFRKEGQNVTLSCEQNLNHDAMYWYRQDPGQGLRLIYYSQIVNDFQKGDIAEGYSVSREKKESFPLTVTSAQKNPTAFYLCASSIDRGEQYFGPGTRLTVT.

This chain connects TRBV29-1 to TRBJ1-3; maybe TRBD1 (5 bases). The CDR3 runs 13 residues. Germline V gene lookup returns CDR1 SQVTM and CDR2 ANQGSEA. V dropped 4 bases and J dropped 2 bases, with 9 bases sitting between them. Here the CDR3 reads CSVVGAPGNTIYF. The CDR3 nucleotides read TGCAGCGTTGTTGGGGCGCCTGGAAACACCATATATTTT.

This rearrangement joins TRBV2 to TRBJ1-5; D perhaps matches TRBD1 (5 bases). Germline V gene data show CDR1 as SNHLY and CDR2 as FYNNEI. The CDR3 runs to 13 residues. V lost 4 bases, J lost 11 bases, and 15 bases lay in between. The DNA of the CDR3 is TGTGCCAGCAGTGCGACCAATGGAGGGGCCCAGCATTTT. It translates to CASSATNGGAQHF. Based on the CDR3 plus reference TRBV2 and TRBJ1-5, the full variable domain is EPEVTQTPSHQVTQMGQEVILRCVPISNHLYFYWYRQILGQKVEFLVSFYNNEISEKSEIFDDQFSVERPDGSNFTLKIRSTKLEDSAMYFCASSATNGGAQHFGDGTRLSIL.

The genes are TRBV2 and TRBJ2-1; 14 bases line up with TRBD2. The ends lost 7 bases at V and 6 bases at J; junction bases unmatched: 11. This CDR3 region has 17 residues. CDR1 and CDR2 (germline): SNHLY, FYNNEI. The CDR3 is CASKEGWGTSGSNEQFF. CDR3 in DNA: TGTGCCAGCAAAGAGGGTTGGGGGACTAGCGGGAGCAATGAGCAGTTCTTC. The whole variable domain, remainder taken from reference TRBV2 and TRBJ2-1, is EPEVTQTPSHQVTQMGQEVILRCVPISNHLYFYWYRQILGQKVEFLVSFYNNEISEKSEIFDDQFSVERPDGSNFTLKIRSTKLEDSAMYFCASKEGWGTSGSNEQFFGPGTRLTVL.

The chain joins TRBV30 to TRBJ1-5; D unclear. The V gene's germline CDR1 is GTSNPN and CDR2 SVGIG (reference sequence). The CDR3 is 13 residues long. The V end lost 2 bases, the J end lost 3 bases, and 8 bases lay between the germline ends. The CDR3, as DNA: TGTGCCTGGAGTCCCGGAGTCAATCAGCCCCAGCATTTT. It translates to CAWSPGVNQPQHF.

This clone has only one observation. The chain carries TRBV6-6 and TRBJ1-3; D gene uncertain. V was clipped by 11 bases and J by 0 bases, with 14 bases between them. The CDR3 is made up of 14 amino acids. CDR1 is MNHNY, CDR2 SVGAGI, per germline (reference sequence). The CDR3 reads CAPESLDSGNTIYF. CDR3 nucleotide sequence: TGTGCCCCCGAGAGTTTAGACTCTGGAAACACCATATATTTT.

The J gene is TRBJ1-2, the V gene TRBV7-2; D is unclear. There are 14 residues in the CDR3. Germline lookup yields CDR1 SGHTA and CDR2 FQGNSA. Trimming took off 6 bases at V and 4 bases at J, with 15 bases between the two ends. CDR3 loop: CASSRNKGGYGYTF. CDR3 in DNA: TGTGCCAGCAGTAGAAACAAGGGTGGCTATGGCTACACCTTC.

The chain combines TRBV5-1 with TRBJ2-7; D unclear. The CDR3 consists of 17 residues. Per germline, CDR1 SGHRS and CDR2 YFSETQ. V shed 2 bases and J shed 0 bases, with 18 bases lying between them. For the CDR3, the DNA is TGCGCCAGCAGCTTCAACCTCGGGCCGAGGAGCTCCTACGAGCAGTACTTC. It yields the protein CASSFNLGPRSSYEQYF.

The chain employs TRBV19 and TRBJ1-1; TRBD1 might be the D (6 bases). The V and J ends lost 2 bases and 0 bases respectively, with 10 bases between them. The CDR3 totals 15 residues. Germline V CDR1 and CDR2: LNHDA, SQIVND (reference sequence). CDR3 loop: CASSIQGLMNTEAFF. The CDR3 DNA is TGTGCCAGTAGTATACAGGGGCTAATGAACACTGAAGCTTTCTTT.

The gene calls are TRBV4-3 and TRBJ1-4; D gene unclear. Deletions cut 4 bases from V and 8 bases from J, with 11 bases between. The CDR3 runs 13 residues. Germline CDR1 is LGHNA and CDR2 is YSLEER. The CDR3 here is CASSLRFREKLFF. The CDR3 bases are TGCGCCAGCAGCCTCAGGTTTCGCGAAAAACTGTTTTTT.

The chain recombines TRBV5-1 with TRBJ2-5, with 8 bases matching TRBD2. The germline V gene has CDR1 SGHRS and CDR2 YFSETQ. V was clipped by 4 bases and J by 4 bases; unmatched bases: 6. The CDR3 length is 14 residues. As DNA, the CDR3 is TGCGCCAGCAGCGTCGCGGGAGGCGCAGAGACCCAGTACTTC. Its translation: CASSVAGGAETQYF.

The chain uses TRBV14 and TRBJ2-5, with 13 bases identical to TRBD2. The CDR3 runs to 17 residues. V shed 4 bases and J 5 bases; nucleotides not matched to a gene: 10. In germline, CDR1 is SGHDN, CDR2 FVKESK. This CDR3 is CASSPPRGLAGVETQYF. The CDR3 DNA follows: TGTGCCAGCAGCCCTCCCCGTGGACTAGCGGGGGTGGAGACCCAGTACTTC.

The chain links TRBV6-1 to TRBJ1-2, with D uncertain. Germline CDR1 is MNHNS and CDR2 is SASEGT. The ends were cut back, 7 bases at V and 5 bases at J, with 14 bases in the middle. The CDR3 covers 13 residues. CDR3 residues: CASKEAATYGYTF. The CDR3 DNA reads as TGTGCCAGCAAGGAGGCAGCAACTTATGGCTACACCTTC.

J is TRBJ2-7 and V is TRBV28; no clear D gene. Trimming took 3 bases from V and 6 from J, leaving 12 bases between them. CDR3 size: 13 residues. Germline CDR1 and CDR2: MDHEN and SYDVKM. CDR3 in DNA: TGTGCCAGCAGTTTTTGGTCAGGATTCGAGCAGTACTTC. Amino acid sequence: CASSFWSGFEQYF.

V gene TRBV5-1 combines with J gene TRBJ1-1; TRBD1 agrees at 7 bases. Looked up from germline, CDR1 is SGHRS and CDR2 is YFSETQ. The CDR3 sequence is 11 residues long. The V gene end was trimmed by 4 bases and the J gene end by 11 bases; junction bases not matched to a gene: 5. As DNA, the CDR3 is TGCGCCAGCAGCCTGGGACAGAAGGCTTTCTTT. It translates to CASSLGQKAFF.

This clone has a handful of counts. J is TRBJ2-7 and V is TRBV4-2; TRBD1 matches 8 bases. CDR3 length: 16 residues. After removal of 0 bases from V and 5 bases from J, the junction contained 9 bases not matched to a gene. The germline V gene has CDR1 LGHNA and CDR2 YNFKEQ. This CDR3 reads CASSQDTGGLRNEQYF. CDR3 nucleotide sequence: TGTGCCAGCAGCCAAGATACAGGGGGGCTAAGGAACGAGCAGTACTTC.

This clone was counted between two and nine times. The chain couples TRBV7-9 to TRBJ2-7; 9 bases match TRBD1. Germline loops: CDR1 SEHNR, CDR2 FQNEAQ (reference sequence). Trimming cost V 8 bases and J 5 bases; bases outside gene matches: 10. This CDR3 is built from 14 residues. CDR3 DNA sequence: TGTGCCAGCGCGCACGGGACAGGGCGGGACGAGCAGTACTTC. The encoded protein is CASAHGTGRDEQYF. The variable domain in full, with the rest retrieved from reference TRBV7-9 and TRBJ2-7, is DTGVSQNPRHKITKRGQNVTFRCDPISEHNRLYWYRQTLGQGPEFLTYFQNEAQLEKSRLLSDRFSAERPKGSFSTLEIQRTEQGDSAMYLCASAHGTGRDEQYFGPGTRLTVT.

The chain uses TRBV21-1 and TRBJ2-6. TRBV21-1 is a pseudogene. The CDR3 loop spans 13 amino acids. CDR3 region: CAAFPLGANVLTF. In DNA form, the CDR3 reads TGTGCCGCCTTTCCCCTGGGGGCCAACGTCCTGACTTTC.

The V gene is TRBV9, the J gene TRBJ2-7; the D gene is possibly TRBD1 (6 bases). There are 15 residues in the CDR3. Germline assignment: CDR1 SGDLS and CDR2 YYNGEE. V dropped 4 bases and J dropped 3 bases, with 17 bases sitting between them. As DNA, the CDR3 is TGTGCCAGCAGCCGCACAGGGAGTTCTATCTACGAGCAGTACTTC. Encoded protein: CASSRTGSSIYEQYF.

The CDR3 sequence: CASSPQSPGQGKETQYF. The DNA of the CDR3 is TGTGCCAGCTCACCGCAATCGCCGGGACAGGGAAAAGAGACCCAGTACTTC. V usage is TRBV18 and J usage is TRBJ2-5; 9 bases align to TRBD1. The V gene's germline CDR1 is KGHSH and CDR2 LQKENI. The V and J ends lost 3 bases and 3 bases, in that order; junction bases with no gene match: 11. This CDR3 is 17 amino acids long.

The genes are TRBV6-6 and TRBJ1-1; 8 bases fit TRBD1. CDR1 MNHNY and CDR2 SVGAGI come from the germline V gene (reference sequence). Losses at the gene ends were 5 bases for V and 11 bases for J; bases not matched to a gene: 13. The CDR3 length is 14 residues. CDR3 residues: CASSHTGGSIRAFF. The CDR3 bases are TGTGCCAGCAGTCACACAGGGGGGAGCATTCGGGCTTTCTTT.